This entry lists 10 T cell receptor beta chains sequenced from one sample in a study of shared clonotypes between healthy human individuals. This table comes from immunoSEQ multiplex PCR, and its TCRdb copy is limited to in-frame clones, with some not included. The table lists about 1.5 million clones, 95% to 97% of them singletons, with roughly 1.2% in the top ten. Sequenced material: naive CD4+ T cells sorted from blood. This sample's subset: CD45RA+ positively selected. Receptor source: a man aged 25-45 years in good health.

This clone was observed once. V usage is TRBV5-1 and J usage is TRBJ2-3, with D uncertain. Trimming took 0 bases from V and 2 from J, leaving 13 bases between them. This CDR3 comprises 16 residues. CDR1 and CDR2 (germline): SGHRS, YFSETQ. CDR3 sequence reads: CASSLGTATFTDTQYF. CDR3 in DNA: TGCGCCAGCAGCTTGGGAACGGCGACTTTCACAGATACGCAGTATTTT.

This clone was observed once. The chain recombines TRBV7-3 with TRBJ1-1; D not resolved. The CDR3 is 14 residues long. Germline CDR1 reads SGHTA; CDR2 reads FQGTGA. The ends were cut back, 1 base at V and 3 bases at J, with 9 bases in the middle. The CDR3: CASSLRGWDTEAFF. CDR3 DNA sequence: TGTGCCAGCAGCTTAAGGGGTTGGGACACTGAAGCTTTCTTT.

V and J are TRBV11-3 and TRBJ2-7; 7 bases are shared with TRBD1. CDR1 is SGHNT and CDR2 is YENEEA in the germline V gene. Unmatched junction bases numbered 3, after V lost 1 base and J lost 3 bases. The CDR3 sequence is 14 residues long. This CDR3 is CASSLGDSYYEQYF. CDR3 DNA sequence: TGTGCCAGCAGCTTAGGGGACAGCTACTACGAGCAGTACTTC. Complete variable domain (other parts from reference TRBV11-3 and TRBJ2-7): EAGVVQSPRYKIIEKKQPVAFWCNPISGHNTLYWYLQNLGQGPELLIRYENEEAVDDSQLPKDRFSAERLKGVDSTLKIQPAELGDSAVYLCASSLGDSYYEQYFGPGTRLTVT.

The V call is TRBV19, the J call TRBJ2-2; 10 bases are shared with TRBD1. The CDR3 has 16 residues. CDR1 is LNHDA, CDR2 SQIVND, per germline (reference sequence). Trimming took 8 bases from V and 0 from J; bases not matched to a gene: 6. The chain's CDR3 is CASVPGTGANTGELFF. The CDR3 DNA reads TGTGCCAGTGTCCCCGGGACAGGGGCGAACACCGGGGAGCTGTTTTTT.

V gene TRBV9 combines with J gene TRBJ2-7; D gene uncertain. V lost 0 bases, J lost 7 bases, and 14 bases lay in between. Germline-derived CDR1 and CDR2 are SGDLS and YYNGEE. CDR3 length: 14 amino acids. This CDR3 reads CASSVGASVGEQYF. DNA of the CDR3: TGTGCCAGCAGCGTAGGGGCCAGTGTAGGGGAGCAGTACTTC.

The genes are TRBV27 and TRBJ1-2, with TRBD1 matching over 10 bases. CDR1 MNHEY and CDR2 SMNVEV come from the germline V gene (reference sequence). Unmatched junction bases numbered 7, after V lost 3 bases and J lost 6 bases. This CDR3 spans 15 amino acids. The CDR3 sequence is CASSFGRQGADGYTF. Here the CDR3 DNA reads TGTGCCAGCAGTTTTGGTAGACAGGGGGCTGATGGCTACACCTTC.

The rearrangement joins TRBV2 to TRBJ2-5; perhaps TRBD2 as D (6 bases). Trimming removed 5 bases from V and 1 base from J, with 11 bases in between. The CDR3 covers 14 residues. Germline-derived CDR1 and CDR2 are SNHLY and FYNNEI. The CDR3 DNA is TGTGCCAGCAGTCGGGACTTTAGCCAAGAGACCCAGTACTTC. Translation gives CASSRDFSQETQYF. The full variable domain, in which reference TRBV2 and TRBJ2-5 provide the parts outside the CDR3, is EPEVTQTPSHQVTQMGQEVILRCVPISNHLYFYWYRQILGQKVEFLVSFYNNEISEKSEIFDDQFSVERPDGSNFTLKIRSTKLEDSAMYFCASSRDFSQETQYFGPGTRLLVL.

The chain couples TRBV4-2 to TRBJ1-5; TRBD1 might be the D (6 bases). This CDR3 has 17 residues. Trimming stripped 4 bases from V and 0 bases from J, with 16 bases between. CDR1 and CDR2 (germline): LGHNA, YNFKEQ. In DNA, the CDR3 is TGTGCCAGCAGCCTAAGCACGACAGGTTATAGCAATCAGCCCCAGCATTTT. Its translation is CASSLSTTGYSNQPQHF.

This rearrangement joins TRBV30 to TRBJ1-3; D may be TRBD1 (6 bases). V was trimmed by 0 bases and J by 2 bases, leaving 11 bases between them. CDR1 GTSNPN and CDR2 SVGIG come from the germline V gene (reference sequence). CDR3 length: 15 residues. This CDR3 is CAWSVIDRPGNTIYF. The CDR3 DNA is TGTGCCTGGAGTGTAATAGACAGGCCTGGAAACACCATATATTTT.

This chain joins TRBV5-1 and TRBJ2-5, with D possibly matching TRBD1 (5 bases). Germline CDR1 and CDR2: SGHRS and YFSETQ. V dropped 7 bases and J dropped 0 bases, with 13 bases sitting between them. This CDR3 has 14 amino acids. In DNA form, the CDR3 reads TGCGCCAGCCGCAGACAGCCAAACCAAGAGACCCAGTACTTC. As protein: CASRRQPNQETQYF.